One and the same sample provided the 30 T cell receptor beta chains below, sequenced in a study of shared clonotypes between healthy human individuals (dated by TCRdb to about 2020). Receptors were amplified or captured by the immunoSEQ multiplex PCR assay. The clones in this table, taken by TCRdb from immuneACCESS, are in-frame only. Not every clone is retained; where verified, under half of the shortfall comes from an unresolved V gene, and the cause of the rest is unknown. The table for this sample lists approximately 110,000 clones; 67% of them were counted only once. Clones ranked in the top ten supply about 24% of the sample. Sequenced sample: memory CD8+ T cells sorted from blood. The cell subset or site label, as the study defines it: CD45RO+ cells pooled with CCR7-negative TemRA cells. Receptors originate from a woman in her twenties or thirties in good health.

The gene calls are TRBV19 and TRBJ2-5; TRBD1 matches 8 bases. This CDR3 spans 15 amino acids. J was trimmed by 4 bases and V by 3 bases; bases with no gene match: 7. Germline V lookup: CDR1 LNHDA, CDR2 SQIVND (reference sequence). CDR3 sequence: CASSIVGTGRETQYF. DNA of the CDR3: TGTGCCAGTAGTATTGTTGGGACAGGAAGAGAGACCCAGTACTTC.

The chain combines TRBV28 with TRBJ2-7; 7 nucleotides agree with TRBD1. The J segment lost 3 bases and the V segment lost 5 bases, leaving 16 bases of the junction unmatched. The CDR3 loop spans 17 amino acids. Germline assignment: CDR1 MDHEN and CDR2 SYDVKM. CDR3 bases: TGTGCCAGCAGTCCGACAGGGATCCTAACCCAACACTACGAGCAGTACTTC. Translated, it gives CASSPTGILTQHYEQYF.

This clone was seen a handful of times. A much larger clone differs from this one at a single base, so this may be a read error. At the DNA level, this CDR3 is encoded by other sequences in the same sample as well. This rearrangement joins TRBV9 to TRBJ1-2, with D hard to call. Trimming left V 0 bases short and J 3 bases short, with 6 bases between. Germline values: CDR1 SGDLS, CDR2 YYNGEE. The CDR3 runs to 13 residues. The CDR3 DNA is TGTGCCAGCAGCGTAGGGGGAGACTATGGCTACACCTTC. Translating it yields CASSVGGDYGYTF.

The gene calls are TRBV11-2 and TRBJ1-2, with TRBD1 as a possible D gene (5 bases). CDR3 length equals 16 residues. Germline CDR1 SGHAT, CDR2 FQNNGV. Trimming removed 0 bases from V and 4 bases from J, with 15 bases in between. CDR3 nucleotide sequence: TGTGCCAGCAGCTTAGATCCCGGGGGGGGTGGCTATGGCTACACCTTC. It codes for CASSLDPGGGGYGYTF.

This chain joins TRBV2 and TRBJ1-5, with unresolved D. V was clipped by 4 bases and J by 9 bases, with 13 bases between them. Germline CDR1 and CDR2: SNHLY and FYNNEI. This CDR3 is 13 amino acids long. CDR3 region: CASSVEGIRPQHF. The CDR3, as DNA: TGTGCCAGCAGTGTTGAGGGAATAAGGCCCCAGCATTTT.

The chain employs TRBV28 and TRBJ1-4; D is perhaps TRBD1 (5 bases). This CDR3 region has 17 residues. Germline CDR1 MDHEN, CDR2 SYDVKM. The germline V and J ends were trimmed by 5 bases and 4 bases, with 20 bases remaining between them. DNA for the CDR3: TGTGCCAGCAGTCCGTACATGTACAGGAGAAATAATGAAAAACTGTTTTTT. Translation: CASSPYMYRRNNEKLFF.

This clone was observed a handful of times. This chain connects TRBV5-1 to TRBJ2-7; D perhaps matches TRBD2 (6 bases). CDR3 length equals 15 residues. In germline, CDR1 is SGHRS, CDR2 YFSETQ. Trimming left V 0 bases short and J 2 bases short, with 12 bases between. The CDR3 region has the DNA TGCGCCAGCAGCTTGGCTGGACTACCTACCTACGAGCAGTACTTC. Protein: CASSLAGLPTYEQYF.

This clone was counted ten times or more. The V call is TRBV5-4, the J call TRBJ1-2, with D perhaps TRBD1 (5 bases). In germline, CDR1 is SGHNT, CDR2 YYREEE (reference sequence). Trimming left V 4 bases short and J 4 bases short, with 14 bases between. This CDR3 has 14 residues. The DNA for the CDR3 is TGTGCCAGCAGCACCCTGGGGCCCCCCTATGGCTACACCTTC. It yields the protein CASSTLGPPYGYTF.

This clone was observed once. The CDR3, as DNA: TGTGCCAGCAGCTTCGCCCTTAGCGGGAGCGCCACAGATACGCAGTATTTT. It is translated as CASSFALSGSATDTQYF. The V call is TRBV7-9, the J call TRBJ2-3, with TRBD2 matching 9 bases. The CDR3 sequence is 17 residues long. Germline values: CDR1 SEHNR, CDR2 FQNEAQ (reference sequence). Trimming cost V 3 bases and J 2 bases; bases outside gene matches: 9. The full variable domain, with the rest looked up from reference TRBV7-9 and TRBJ2-3, is DTGVSQNPRHKITKRGQNVTFRCDPISEHNRLYWYRQTLGQGPEFLTYFQNEAQLEKSRLLSDRFSAERPKGSFSTLEIQRTEQGDSAMYLCASSFALSGSATDTQYFGPGTRLTVL.

Only one count was recorded for this clone. The chain uses TRBV7-2 and TRBJ2-5; D unclear. This CDR3 has 15 residues. Germline CDR1 is SGHTA and CDR2 is FQGNSA. Trimming took off 5 bases at V and 3 bases at J, with 16 bases between the two ends. CDR3 nucleotides: TGTGCCAGCAGCCTGAGCCGCTGGAAGGAAGAGACCCAGTACTTC. Translated: CASSLSRWKEETQYF.

The rearrangement joins TRBV7-8 to TRBJ1-2; D uncertain. CDR1 is SGHVS, CDR2 FQNEAQ, per germline. Trimming removed 1 base at V and 5 bases at J, with 14 bases between. The CDR3 loop spans 15 amino acids. Written as DNA, the CDR3 is TGTGCCAGCAGCTTAGATCAGGCGCAGCATTATGGCTACACCTTC. Translation gives CASSLDQAQHYGYTF. Together with reference TRBV7-8 and TRBJ1-2, the CDR3 gives the full variable domain: GAGVSQSPRYKVAKRGQDVALRCDPISGHVSLFWYQQALGQGPEFLTYFQNEAQLDKSGLPSDRFFAERPEGSVSTLKIQRTQQEDSAVYLCASSLDQAQHYGYTFGSGTRLTVV.

CDR3 nucleotide sequence: TGCGCCAGCAGTGCGGGGTACGAGCAGTACTTC. It codes for CASSAGYEQYF. The chain has TRBV10-1 and TRBJ2-7, with TRBD2 as a possible D gene (5 bases). The CDR3 runs to 11 residues. Trimming removed 4 bases at V and 4 bases at J, with 5 bases between. Germline CDR1 and CDR2: WNHNN and SYGVQD (reference sequence).

This sequence joins TRBV4-1 and TRBJ2-2, with 7 bases matching TRBD2. Per the germline V gene, CDR1 is MGHRA and CDR2 is YSYEKL. J lost 4 bases, V lost 0 bases, and 8 bases had no gene match. The CDR3 covers 17 residues. The CDR3 DNA sequence: TGCGCCAGCAGCCAAGATATGACACTAGCGAGCACCGGGGAGCTGTTTTTT. Protein sequence: CASSQDMTLASTGELFF.

The genes are TRBV28 and TRBJ2-3, with TRBD2 as a possible D gene (5 bases). The germline CDR1 and CDR2 sequences are MDHEN and SYDVKM. Trimming removed 3 bases from V and 3 bases from J, with 7 bases in between. The CDR3 length is 13 residues. The CDR3 DNA reads as TGTGCCAGCAGTTTGGGAGTGACAGATACGCAGTATTTT. Translation: CASSLGVTDTQYF.

The rearrangement joins TRBV28 to TRBJ2-1, with a tentative D call TRBD1 (6 bases). V was pared by 7 bases and J by 8 bases, with 27 bases between. The CDR3 totals 17 residues. Germline values: CDR1 MDHEN, CDR2 SYDVKM. CDR3 sequence (DNA): TGTGCCAGCACTTATGACCGACGGGACATGCATGGCGATGAGCAGTTCTTC. Protein sequence: CASTYDRRDMHGDEQFF.

V usage is TRBV7-8 and J usage is TRBJ1-1; TRBD1 matches at 9 bases. From germline, CDR1 is SGHVS and CDR2 FQNEAQ. Trimming at V came to 6 bases and at J to 0 bases, leaving 8 bases not matched to a gene. CDR3 length: 16 amino acids. CDR3 DNA sequence: TGTGCCAGCAGACGAGGGACAGGGAGCATGAACACTGAAGCTTTCTTT. Translation: CASRRGTGSMNTEAFF.

The genes are TRBV7-9 and TRBJ2-1; TRBD2 might be the D (6 bases). This CDR3 is 15 amino acids long. Looked up from germline, CDR1 is SEHNR and CDR2 is FQNEAQ (reference sequence). V was cut by 1 base and J by 6 bases, with 13 bases left in between. The CDR3, as DNA: TGTGCCAGCAGCTTAGTACCGGGAGAGCCCAATGAGCAGTTCTTC. Amino acid sequence: CASSLVPGEPNEQFF. Based on the CDR3 plus reference TRBV7-9 and TRBJ2-1, the full variable domain is DTGVSQNPRHKITKRGQNVTFRCDPISEHNRLYWYRQTLGQGPEFLTYFQNEAQLEKSRLLSDRFSAERPKGSFSTLEIQRTEQGDSAMYLCASSLVPGEPNEQFFGPGTRLTVL.

CDR3 residues: CASSPPGGGTEAFF. As DNA, the CDR3 is TGTGCCAGTAGTCCCCCCGGAGGTGGCACTGAAGCTTTCTTT. This chain connects TRBV19 to TRBJ1-1; D unresolved. V lost 5 bases to trimming and J lost 4 bases, with 14 bases between them. This CDR3 region has 14 residues. From germline, CDR1 is LNHDA and CDR2 SQIVND (reference sequence).

This clone was found a few times. This rearrangement joins TRBV2 to TRBJ2-2, with TRBD2 identical over 9 bases. CDR1 SNHLY and CDR2 FYNNEI come from the germline V gene. With V trimmed by 8 bases and J by 2 bases, 3 bases remained unmatched. There are 14 residues in the CDR3. CDR3 sequence: CASLSGGNTGELFF. The CDR3 DNA reads TGTGCCAGCCTTAGCGGGGGTAACACCGGGGAGCTGTTTTTT.

J is TRBJ1-2 and V is TRBV9, with D uncertain. V was shortened by 4 bases and J by 2 bases, with 12 bases between the two germline ends. The CDR3 is 14 amino acids. The germline CDR1 and CDR2 sequences are SGDLS and YYNGEE. The CDR3 region is CASSSRGGNYGYTF. CDR3 sequence (DNA): TGTGCCAGCAGCTCAAGAGGAGGGAACTATGGCTACACCTTC.

This clone appeared many times. J is TRBJ1-1 and V is TRBV29-1; 7 nucleotides line up with TRBD1. CDR3 length: 16 residues. J gave up 0 bases and V 4 bases, and 11 bases lay outside the gene matches. In germline, CDR1 is SQVTM, CDR2 ANQGSEA. The CDR3 reads CSVASPGGQVNTEAFF. The CDR3, as DNA: TGCAGCGTTGCATCCCCCGGTGGACAGGTGAACACTGAAGCTTTCTTT.

The chain links TRBV5-6 to TRBJ2-4; 8 bases map to TRBD2. CDR3 size: 19 residues. V shed 1 base and J 0 bases; nucleotides not matched to a gene: 12. Germline values: CDR1 SGHDT, CDR2 YYEEEE. CDR3 DNA sequence: TGTGCCAGCAGCTTGACGCGGGAGGCCACATTACTAGCCAAAAACATTCAGTACTTC. This encodes CASSLTREATLLAKNIQYF.

This clone is a singleton in its sample. This rearrangement joins TRBV19 to TRBJ1-1; 11 nucleotides agree with TRBD1. The CDR3 is made up of 16 amino acids. Trimming cost V 7 bases and J 4 bases; bases outside gene matches: 11. The germline CDR1 and CDR2 sequences are LNHDA and SQIVND (reference sequence). For the CDR3, the DNA is TGTGCCAGTATCATCGGACAGGGGGCCCTCCCCACTGAAGCTTTCTTT. Residues: CASIIGQGALPTEAFF.

This clone was picked up one time. The V and J genes are TRBV7-8 and TRBJ2-7; D gene uncertain. The CDR3 is 15 residues long. Germline CDR1 SGHVS, CDR2 FQNEAQ. Trimming pared 5 bases from V and 2 bases from J, leaving 16 bases between. This chain's CDR3 is CASSPTLSDTYEQYF. DNA for the CDR3: TGTGCCAGCAGCCCGACGTTAAGTGACACCTACGAGCAGTACTTC.

This clone has a single count. The chain uses TRBV11-2 and TRBJ2-1; 9 positions agree with TRBD2. V shed 4 bases and J 8 bases; nucleotides not matched to a gene: 12. The CDR3 has 16 residues. Looked up from germline, CDR1 is SGHAT and CDR2 is FQNNGV. The CDR3 spells CASSSTIRGRADEQFF. CDR3 nucleotides: TGTGCCAGCAGCTCAACCATACGCGGGAGGGCCGATGAGCAGTTCTTC.

The V call is TRBV27, the J call TRBJ2-7; 12 bases are shared with TRBD2. Germline V gene data show CDR1 as MNHEY and CDR2 as SMNVEV (reference sequence). The V gene end was trimmed by 8 bases and the J gene end by 4 bases; junction bases not matched to a gene: 6. The CDR3 contains 14 residues. DNA of the CDR3: TGTGCCAGCCGACGACTAGCGGGAGTTTACGAGCAGTACTTC. Protein product: CASRRLAGVYEQYF.

This chain connects TRBV28 to TRBJ1-1, with TRBD1 matching over 7 bases. The junction had 15 bases not matched to a gene; V was cut back by 4 bases and J by 7 bases. This CDR3 has 16 amino acids. CDR1 MDHEN and CDR2 SYDVKM come from the germline V gene. For the CDR3, the DNA is TGTGCCAGCAGTTCCCCCGCGACAGGGAAAGCTAGTGAAGCTTTCTTT. This translates into CASSSPATGKASEAFF.

The chain couples TRBV27 to TRBJ2-7, with D unresolved. CDR3 length: 13 residues. V dropped 4 bases and J dropped 0 bases, with 7 bases sitting between them. Germline V gives CDR1 MNHEY, CDR2 SMNVEV (reference sequence). The CDR3 sequence: CASSWLGSYEQYF. CDR3 DNA sequence: TGTGCCAGCAGTTGGCTCGGCTCCTACGAGCAGTACTTC.

DNA for the CDR3: TGTGCCAGCAGTAACGACATATCACTAGCTAGGGGGGAGGGCTATGAGCAGTTCTTC. The encoded protein is CASSNDISLARGEGYEQFF. The chain carries TRBV2 and TRBJ2-1, with a tentative D call TRBD2 (7 bases). CDR3 length: 19 amino acids. CDR1 is SNHLY and CDR2 is FYNNEI in the germline V gene. Between the trimmed V and J ends, which lost 5 bases and 8 bases, there was a span of 31 bases.

V is TRBV10-1 and J is TRBJ1-1, with D maybe TRBD1 (5 bases). Germline V lookup: CDR1 WNHNN, CDR2 SYGVQD (reference sequence). This CDR3 region has 14 residues. The V gene lost 2 bases and the J gene lost 3 bases, with 10 bases spanning the gap. In DNA, the CDR3 is TGCGCCAGCAGTGAGCCAGGGATGCACACTGAAGCTTTCTTT. As protein: CASSEPGMHTEAFF.